This T cell receptor beta chain was captured by sequencing in a study of T cells in Graves' hyperthyroidism and ophthalmopathy. Authors of the study amplified TCR beta CDR3 regions from RNA transcripts. First-round RT-PCR of the TCR CDR3 relied on the HTBI primer set. Via MiXCR, TCRdb re-called the multiplex PCR reads, giving one row per CDR3 protein. The table lists some 800,000 distinct CDR3 sequences, 35% to 40% of them singletons. V shed 3 bases and J 5 bases; nucleotides not matched to a gene: 16. CDR1 SGHRS and CDR2 YFSETQ come from the germline V gene. There are 17 residues in the CDR3. This receptor was taken from a young man with Graves' hyperthyroidism. Sequenced: blood. This chain joins TRBV5-1 and TRBJ1-1; 7 nucleotides line up with TRBD1. The CDR3 region is CASSWPRETGSYTEAFF. The CDR3 nucleotides read TGCGCCAGCAGCTGGCCTCGGGAGACAGGGAGTTATACTGAAGCTTTCTTT.